The 21 T cell receptor beta chains below were found in one sample sequenced in a study of blood T cell repertoires in COVID-19. Method: immunoSEQ multiplex PCR; TCRdb's copy keeps in-frame clones and lacks some. Of 200,000 to 300,000 clones listed, about 91% were seen once; the top ten hold over 1.1%. Sequencing input: peripheral blood. These TCRs come from a man at least 80 years old with acute or convalescent COVID-19.

The chain links TRBV27 to TRBJ1-2; no reliable D call. The germline V gene has CDR1 MNHEY and CDR2 SMNVEV (reference sequence). This CDR3 is built from 14 residues. The V end was cut by 0 bases, the J end by 0 bases, with 5 bases between. The CDR3 DNA follows: TGTGCCAGCAGTTTATCGGCATCTAACTATGGCTACACCTTC. It translates to CASSLSASNYGYTF.

This clone was detected only once. The V gene is TRBV7-9, the J gene TRBJ2-7; TRBD1 is a possible D gene (6 bases). Germline assignment: CDR1 SEHNR and CDR2 FQNEAQ (reference sequence). The ends were cut back, 3 bases at V and 4 bases at J, with 13 bases in the middle. The CDR3 has 14 residues. The CDR3 spells CASSFAQGSYEQYF. The CDR3 nucleotides read TGTGCCAGCAGCTTTGCGCAGGGGAGTTACGAGCAGTACTTC.

This chain connects TRBV7-8 to TRBJ2-1, with 12 nucleotides matching TRBD1. V shed 0 bases, J shed 7 bases, and the junction held 4 bases outside the gene matches. Germline CDR1 SGHVS, CDR2 FQNEAQ. The CDR3 length is 16 residues. The CDR3 reads CASSLAGQGASNEQFF. The CDR3 DNA reads TGTGCCAGCAGCTTAGCGGGACAGGGGGCGTCGAATGAGCAGTTCTTC.

V is TRBV12-3 or TRBV12-4 and J is TRBJ1-1; D call uncertain. V lost 5 bases to trimming and J lost 1 base, with 8 bases between them. The CDR3 has 13 residues. The CDR3 DNA reads as TGTGCCAGCAGTCTTATACAGAACACTGAAGCTTTCTTT. It codes for CASSLIQNTEAFF.

Remarks on this clone: Other DNA sequences from this sample encode an identical CDR3 as well. The rearrangement joins TRBV9 to TRBJ2-2; 8 bases align to TRBD2. The ends lost 0 bases at V and 4 bases at J; junction bases unmatched: 5. Germline V gene data show CDR1 as SGDLS and CDR2 as YYNGEE. This CDR3 is built from 16 residues. CDR3 DNA: TGTGCCAGCAGCGTAGGGCTAGCGGGTACCACCGGGGAGCTGTTTTTT. Protein sequence: CASSVGLAGTTGELFF.

DNA for the CDR3: TGTGCCAGCAGTACACCCGCTAACTATGGCTACACCTTC. The encoded protein is CASSTPANYGYTF. This sequence joins TRBV6-5 and TRBJ1-2; D not resolved. The V gene's germline CDR1 is MNHEY and CDR2 SVGAGI. Trimming left V 5 bases short and J 0 bases short, with 7 bases between. This CDR3 spans 13 amino acids.

CDR3 amino acids: CATSDPGTPNTNEQFF. The CDR3, as DNA: TGTGCCACCAGTGACCCCGGGACTCCCAACACCAATGAGCAGTTCTTC. J is TRBJ2-1 and V is TRBV24-1; D possibly corresponds to TRBD2 (6 bases). CDR1 is KGHDR, CDR2 SFDVKD, per germline. The CDR3 contains 16 residues. V was cut by 4 bases and J by 6 bases, with 18 bases left in between.

The rearrangement links TRBV5-4 to TRBJ2-5; 7 bases map to TRBD1. The CDR3 has 13 amino acids. Germline V gene data show CDR1 as SGHNT and CDR2 as YYREEE (reference sequence). The V segment lost 1 base and the J segment 5 bases; nucleotides outside the gene matches: 2. The CDR3 reads CASSLSRGETQYF. The CDR3 bases are TGTGCCAGCAGCTTGAGCAGGGGGGAGACCCAGTACTTC.

The chain is built from TRBV2 and TRBJ1-2; D is unclear. The CDR3 length is 13 residues. Trimming removed 11 bases at V and 4 bases at J, with 17 bases between. Germline V gene data show CDR1 as SNHLY and CDR2 as FYNNEI. This CDR3 reads CAGEGSRSYGYTF. The CDR3 DNA is TGTGCCGGAGAAGGATCACGGAGCTATGGCTACACCTTC.

The chain combines TRBV6-2 or TRBV6-3 with TRBJ1-2; TRBD1 is a possible D gene (6 bases). Trimming pared 6 bases from V and 5 bases from J, leaving 16 bases between. The CDR3 extends over 14 amino acids. Germline-derived CDR1 and CDR2 are MNHEY and SVGEGT. The CDR3 region is CASSQVQGPYGYTF. The CDR3, as DNA: TGTGCCAGCAGCCAAGTACAGGGTCCATATGGCTACACCTTC.

V and J are TRBV2 and TRBJ2-7; 9 bases are a match to TRBD1. With 6 bases clipped from V and 3 bases from J, the junction kept 12 bases outside the gene matches. This CDR3 region has 16 residues. Germline CDR1 SNHLY, CDR2 FYNNEI. The CDR3 protein is CASSPISGTGIYEQYF. The CDR3 DNA is TGTGCCAGCAGCCCGATCTCCGGGACAGGGATCTACGAGCAGTACTTC.

The V call is TRBV6-6, the J call TRBJ2-7; no clear D. The CDR3 has 14 amino acids. V lost 2 bases to trimming and J lost 6 bases, with 14 bases between them. Germline CDR1 is MNHNY and CDR2 is SVGAGI (reference sequence). The CDR3 protein is CASSYQESVGEQYF. The CDR3 DNA follows: TGTGCCAGCAGTTACCAGGAATCGGTCGGCGAGCAGTACTTC.

The chain's CDR3 is CASSGNYGYTF. The CDR3 nucleotides are TGTGCCAGCTCAGGGAACTATGGCTACACCTTC. V and J are TRBV6-6 and TRBJ1-2, with a possible D match to TRBD1 (5 bases). V gave up 8 bases and J gave up 2 bases, with 6 bases separating them. Germline CDR1 and CDR2: MNHNY and SVGAGI (reference sequence). The CDR3 is 11 residues long.

The chain is built from TRBV19 and TRBJ1-1; TRBD1 is a possible D gene (5 bases). The germline V gene encodes CDR1 LNHDA and CDR2 SQIVND (reference sequence). CDR3 size: 14 residues. Trimming pared 5 bases from V and 0 bases from J, leaving 10 bases between. The CDR3 DNA reads as TGTGCCAGTAGTCCCTCCAGGGTGAACACTGAAGCTTTCTTT. Translation gives CASSPSRVNTEAFF.

The DNA of the CDR3 is TGTGCCAGCAAAAAGGGAGAGCTGAACACTGAAGCTTTCTTT. Translation: CASKKGELNTEAFF. The rearrangement links TRBV2 to TRBJ1-1; D is unclear. Germline CDR1 SNHLY, CDR2 FYNNEI. Between the trimmed V and J ends, which lost 7 bases and 0 bases, there was a span of 12 bases. The CDR3 is 14 amino acids.

The chain employs TRBV27 and TRBJ1-5; D is ambiguous. Germline CDR1 reads MNHEY; CDR2 reads SMNVEV (reference sequence). The germline V and J ends were trimmed by 2 bases and 9 bases, with 14 bases remaining between them. CDR3 size: 14 residues. CDR3 nucleotides: TGTGCCAGCAGTTTAGGGCCCTTGGTTTGGCCCCAGCATTTT. Translated: CASSLGPLVWPQHF.

This rearrangement joins TRBV25-1 to TRBJ2-1; the match to TRBD2 covers 7 bases. Losses at the gene ends were 7 bases for V and 4 bases for J; bases not matched to a gene: 4. CDR1 MGHDK and CDR2 SYGVNS come from the germline V gene. The CDR3 loop spans 13 amino acids. Here the CDR3 reads CASNEGGYNEQFF. The CDR3 coding sequence is TGTGCCAGCAATGAGGGAGGGTACAATGAGCAGTTCTTC.

The chain couples TRBV11-2 to TRBJ1-2; unclear D gene. Germline values: CDR1 SGHAT, CDR2 FQNNGV. This CDR3 comprises 12 residues. Trimming pared 3 bases from V and 8 bases from J, leaving 10 bases between. The CDR3 nucleotides read TGTGCCAGCAGCTTCGGGGTGGGCGGCTACACCTTC. It yields the protein CASSFGVGGYTF.

The chain uses TRBV25-1 and TRBJ2-1; tentative D call: TRBD1 (6 bases). The CDR3 has 15 residues. V was clipped by 4 bases and J by 6 bases, with 16 bases between them. Germline CDR1 and CDR2: MGHDK and SYGVNS. CDR3 in amino acids: CASSANLQGLNEQFF. The CDR3 nucleotides are TGTGCCAGCAGTGCGAATCTACAGGGTCTCAATGAGCAGTTCTTC.

The chain links TRBV29-1 to TRBJ2-7; 8 bases are shared with TRBD2. CDR3 length: 15 residues. Losses at the gene ends were 6 bases for V and 6 bases for J; bases not matched to a gene: 16. The germline CDR1 and CDR2 sequences are SQVTM and ANQGSEA. Written as DNA, the CDR3 is TGCAGCGTCCAAAGAAGGCGGGGGGAGGGGAGCGAGCAGTACTTC. It encodes CSVQRRRGEGSEQYF.

The rearrangement joins TRBV7-2 to TRBJ1-2, with D unclear. V dropped 4 bases and J dropped 8 bases, with 20 bases sitting between them. Germline assignment: CDR1 SGHTA and CDR2 FQGNSA. The CDR3 contains 15 residues. The CDR3 nucleotides are TGTGCCAGCAGCTCCACCTCGGACGGGTGGGAGGGCTACACCTTC. Protein product: CASSSTSDGWEGYTF. Supplemented by reference TRBV7-2 and TRBJ1-2, the full variable domain reads GAGVSQSPSNKVTEKGKDVELRCDPISGHTALYWYRQSLGQGLEFLIYFQGNSAPDKSGLPSDRFSAERTGGSVSTLTIQRTQQEDSAVYLCASSSTSDGWEGYTFGSGTRLTVV.